This paragraph reports one T cell receptor beta chain. The data are from a study of blood T cell repertoires in COVID-19. Study in general: Whether acute or convalescent, the COVID-19 samples came from the United States, Italy and Spain.

V was clipped by 5 bases and J by 0 bases, with 20 bases between them. This CDR3 has 18 residues. Germline CDR1 is SGHVS and CDR2 is FQNEAQ. Study processing details: Estimation of nucleated cell counts was performed using reference gene primer amplification. Assay used: immunoSEQ multiplex PCR; TCRdb lists only in-frame clones, some missing. Clone size and V and J calls were adopted from that table, with D and trimming inferred from the DNA. The table has approximately 160,000 clones, about 90% seen once. Clinical history as reported by participants underpinned cohort assignment. Material: PBMCs or T cells enriched from blood (not recorded which). The chain links TRBV7-8 to TRBJ1-3; D remains unclear. The TCR sequence derives from a woman aged 45 to 65 who had recovered from COVID-19. The CDR3 region has the DNA TGTGCCAGCAGCGTGCCCTTTACAGACGGCTACTCTGGAAACACCATATATTTT. Translating it yields CASSVPFTDGYSGNTIYF. Full variable domain (missing parts from reference TRBV7-8 and TRBJ1-3): GAGVSQSPRYKVAKRGQDVALRCDPISGHVSLFWYQQALGQGPEFLTYFQNEAQLDKSGLPSDRFFAERPEGSVSTLKIQRTQQEDSAVYLCASSVPFTDGYSGNTIYFGEGSWLTVV.